One T cell receptor beta chain is described in this entry. This clonotype was seen a few times. Its antigen has not been determined. Nothing much larger sits one base from this clone, and base qualities are not available. The sample originates from a study of T cells in Graves' hyperthyroidism and ophthalmopathy (dated by TCRdb to about 2019). Regarding the study in general: Peripheral blood was sampled at the time of initial diagnosis, prior to any treatment. The approximately 97 discovery patients were randomly divided into training and test sets at a 7:3 ratio. After blood sampling, hyperthyroidism patients were treated with methimazole at a starting dose of 30 mg daily, and ophthalmopathy patients were treated with high-dose intravenous methylprednisolone. To identify TCR V-J signatures that set the groups apart, the researchers used a discovery cohort of 90 to 100 patients, made up of roughly 45 with Graves' ophthalmopathy and some 58 with stable Graves' hyperthyroidism. TCR Vbeta CDR3 sequencing of around 130 peripheral blood samples (over 40 ophthalmopathy, about 80 hyperthyroidism and some 17 progressor patients) is reported in the paper. Whether ophthalmopathy could be predicted prospectively was tested in an independent validation cohort made up of about 20 hyperthyroidism patients plus 17 patients who later progressed to ophthalmopathy. In addition, the study compared T-cell repertoires in thyroid tissue and in blood from about 6 Graves' hyperthyroidism patients.

Taken from cysteine to phenylalanine, the CDR3 has 15 residues. Only the CDR3 DNA is retained, 45 bases long and in frame from the first base. CDR1 and CDR2 are drawn from the germline V gene (reference sequence): SGHKS, YYEKEE. V is shortened by 4 bases, J by 4 bases, and the region joining them spans 17 bases. Hyperthyroidism patients were newly diagnosed, with disease duration under 2 months, and aged 18 to 65 years. The study excluded patients with uncontrolled infections, other autoimmune diseases, pregnancy or lactation. Diagnoses were based on clinical symptoms, serum thyroxine and TRAb, thyroid ultrasound and orbital computed tomography. Blood from progressor patients was drawn when they were first diagnosed with hyperthyroidism, before any ophthalmopathy symptoms appeared. PBMCs were isolated from about 9.2 ml of fresh peripheral blood by Ficoll-Paque density gradient centrifugation. Progressor patients were defined as those initially diagnosed with Graves' hyperthyroidism in whom ophthalmopathy developed during follow-up. Trizol reagent was used to extract total RNA, and RNA quality was then checked on an Agilent 2100 Bioanalyzer.

Overall study results and their limits: No statistical method was used to set the sample size in advance, and investigators knew the group allocation. In validation, the model predicted progression to ophthalmopathy a median of roughly six months before onset, with about 71% sensitivity and 72.22% specificity. Blood samples also contained most of the expanded thyroid clonotypes (frequency above 0.001), which suggests that blood repertoires may reflect thyroid immune responses. A 13 V-J signature model separated ophthalmopathy from stable hyperthyroidism, with approximately 86% sensitivity and around 84% specificity in cross-validation and 80%/75% in testing.

TCR beta CDR3 regions were amplified from RNA transcripts. The TCR CDR3 was subjected to a first round of RT-PCR using the HTBI primer set and the Qiagen OneStep RT-PCR kit. Libraries were constructed in a second round of multiplex PCR, after which size selection and purification were carried out. Libraries were sequenced paired-end with 100 bp reads on an Illumina HiSeq2000. Per the authors' processing: SOAPnuke was used to process the raw data, with reads discarded if the reads contained adapters or uncalled bases, had a mean Phred below 15, or lacked an exact constant-primer or identifier match. High-quality paired reads were merged with COPE v1.2.5, and unique nucleotide sequences were defined as clonotypes. MiTCR v1.1 was used to align clonotypes to the IMGT TRBV, TRBD and TRBJ reference segments. Analysis was restricted to V-J combinations with a frequency above 0.0001, which covered about 99% of repertoires. A TCS score was defined as the ratio of F50 (clonal expansion) to E x V (chaos), with BLOSUM62-based TCRdist applied between CDR3 peptides within each V-J. Welch's t-statistics and random forest reduced around 550 V-J features to roughly 13, which were used in a naive Bayes classifier (R e1071). TCRdb applied fastp at Q25 and MiXCR to the public reads, then kept only in-frame beta chains. Each CDR3 protein appears once, grouped with its most common genes and DNA. The V and J calls were not made by the authors but by TCRdb's processing. The sample table records nearly 600,000 distinct CDR3 sequences; approximately 14% of these occur just once. The leading ten clones occupy more than 4.5% of the sample.

Sample: blood. This sequence originates from a young woman with Graves' hyperthyroidism that later progressed to Graves' ophthalmopathy. The sequence is built from TRBV5-5 and TRBJ2-5; TRBD2 could be the D gene, as 6 bases match. The CDR3 region: CASSEGPSEGETQYF. The nucleotides are TGTGCCAGCAGCGAAGGGCCCTCGGAGGGAGAGACCCAGTACTTC.